What follows is one T cell receptor (beta chain) and its context. This clone has a handful of counts. The antigen it recognizes is unknown. Base qualities are missing; no much larger clone stands one base away. In the ViraFEST assay, PBMC were stimulated with viral peptide pools, and TCR sequencing was then used to find antigen-specific CD4+ T cell clonotypes based on their expansion. After around 10 days of culture, CD4+ T cells were isolated with the EasySep CD4+ T cell isolation kit. Convalescent patients had PCR-confirmed SARS-CoV-2 infection between March and December 2020, before Alpha, Beta and Delta variants emerged in the United States. Each participant got two doses of an mRNA SARS-CoV-2 vaccine, either BNT162b2 or mRNA-1273. About 1.8 million PBMC per well were cultured with around 10 ug/ml peptides in IMDM containing around 5% human AB serum, about 10 IU/ml IL-2 and gentamicin. On days 3 and 7, half of the culture medium was replaced with fresh IL-2-containing medium. Each peptide stimulation condition was cultured in triplicate wells unless otherwise noted. Using Ficoll-Paque Plus gradient centrifugation, PBMC were separated from whole blood and then either used fresh or cryopreserved at -140C. The overlapping peptide pools covered the spike proteins of SARS-CoV-2 as well as those of the common cold coronaviruses HCoV-NL63, HCoV-OC43 and HCoV-229E. The QIAamp micro DNA kit was used to extract genomic DNA from the cultured CD4+ T cells.

CDR1 LGHDT and CDR2 YNNKEL are derived from the germline V gene (reference sequence). The CDR3 goes from the cysteine to the phenylalanine over 14 residues. CDR3 DNA only is kept here, 42 bases in frame from base 1. After removal of 5 bases from V and 3 bases from J, the junction retains 4 bases not matched to a gene. This specimen belongs to a study of vaccination effects on CD4 cells after COVID-19 (dated by TCRdb to between 2022 and 2023). Background on the whole study: After vaccination, three convalescent patients were sampled at an early time point (day +14) and at a late time point (day +241, +227 and +161, respectively). A total of more than 8 COVID-19 convalescent patients and a handful of SARS-CoV-2-naive healthy vaccine recipients were included in the full study. Post-vaccine samples across the study were collected a median of 72 days after the second dose, with a range of 14 to 241. Cultures from other donors in the study were sequenced with the Oncomine TCR Beta short-read assay on an Illumina iSeq 100. SARS-CoV-2 spike-specific CD4+ TCR repertoires from before and after mRNA vaccination were compared in COVID-19 convalescent patients and in infection-naive vaccine recipients.

Study-wide findings and limitations: Both infection-induced and vaccine-induced clones contracted markedly at late post-vaccination timepoints, which is consistent with waning T cell responses. In convalescent patients, the post-vaccine spike-reactive repertoire consisted mainly of new vaccine-induced clones, largely distinct from infection-induced clones. The study was limited by a small number of convalescent patients, and early post-infection timepoints were lacking.

The library relied on the immunoSEQ multiplex PCR assay. DNA from the cultured and isolated CD4+ T cells underwent TCR beta CDR3 sequencing. The original pipeline was this. Non-productive TCR sequences were discarded, and reads were trimmed to the CDR3 region, with only CDR3s of 7 or more amino acids retained. The MANAFEST web app was used to pick out antigen-specific clonotypes by comparing their expansion in peptide wells with that in reference cultures. Positive clones required FDR<0.05 expansion versus reference and all other wells, odds ratio above 5, and frequency above 0.1% in two replicate wells. A clonotype was defined as cross-reactive if the clonotype was significantly expanded both in SARS-CoV-2 spike wells and in at least one common cold coronavirus spike condition. CDR3 similarity was assessed by Levenshtein distance using the stringdist R package, and unrooted trees were constructed with ape in R 3.6.1. TCRdb re-hosts the immuneACCESS table, in-frame sequences only. Its copies lack some clones; in the studies checked, an unresolved V gene accounts for under half of them, and the cause for the rest is not known. The D gene and trimming were derived from the DNA, and the V and J assignments and clone size from that table. The sample records 13,000 or so clones, 73% of which are singletons. Jointly, the top ten make up approximately 33% of the sample.

This clonotype was obtained from a human donor who had a prior SARS-CoV-2 infection. The chain uses TRBV3-1 (or the pseudogene TRBV3-2) and TRBJ1-5, with 7 junctional bases fitting TRBD1. Source: CD4+ T cells from PBMCs cultured with HCoV-NL63 spike peptides, taken after COVID-19 vaccination. This specimen's cell subset or site label, per the study, means: HCoV-NL63 spike overlapping peptide pool stimulation. The DNA sequence is TGTGCCAGCAGCGTACAGGGGTCCAATCAGCCCCAGCATTTT. It translates as CASSVQGSNQPQHF.